These 13 T cell receptor beta chains were sequenced from one sample in a study of Ad26.COV2.S vaccination and SARS-CoV-2 variants. This sample's treatment: some 19 received Ad26.COV2.S at low or high dose, single or two shots; 5 received placebo; per-sample allocation not given. Collection of samples fell on day 63 after the first vaccine or placebo injection. Only in-frame clones appear in the TCRdb table, and some are missing; sequencing was by immunoSEQ multiplex PCR. Altogether approximately 480,000 clones are present, around nine tenths being singletons, with the ten largest covering around 13%. The sample was peripheral blood, taken in a trial of Ad26.COV2.S vaccine versus placebo. The receptors shown here come from a person aged 18-65 years who received the Ad26.COV2.S COVID-19 vaccine or a placebo.

V is TRBV13 and J is TRBJ2-5; a possible D gene is TRBD2 (5 bases). Germline V lookup: CDR1 PRHDT, CDR2 FYEKMQ (reference sequence). The length of the CDR3 is 16 residues. Between the trimmed V and J ends, which lost 5 bases and 1 base, there was a span of 17 bases. CDR3 nucleotides: TGTGCCAGCAGCGGAGGAACCAGGACCAGCCAAGAGACCCAGTACTTC. Amino acid sequence: CASSGGTRTSQETQYF.

J is TRBJ2-7 and V is TRBV5-1; 10 bases align to TRBD2. CDR3 length equals 14 residues. V shed 0 bases and J 5 bases; nucleotides not matched to a gene: 2. The V gene's germline CDR1 is SGHRS and CDR2 YFSETQ. In DNA, the CDR3 is TGCGCCAGCAGCTTGGCAGCGGGAGGGCACGAGCAGTACTTC. Translated, it gives CASSLAAGGHEQYF. The complete variable domain, with remaining parts taken from reference TRBV5-1 and TRBJ2-7, reads KAGVTQTPRYLIKTRGQQVTLSCSPISGHRSVSWYQQTPGQGLQFLFEYFSETQRNKGNFPGRFSGRQFSNSRSEMNVSTLELGDSALYLCASSLAAGGHEQYFGPGTRLTVT.

CDR3 residues: CASSFEDRGRLNEKLFF. CDR3 bases: TGTGCCAGCAGTTTCGAGGACAGGGGACGTTTAAATGAAAAACTGTTTTTT. The rearrangement joins TRBV28 to TRBJ1-4; 9 bases align to TRBD1. The CDR3 length is 17 residues. Germline V gene lookup returns CDR1 MDHEN and CDR2 SYDVKM. After removal of 3 bases from V and 5 bases from J, the junction contained 10 bases not matched to a gene.

The chain employs TRBV19 and TRBJ1-1; no definite D call. V lost 7 bases, J lost 4 bases, and 19 bases lay in between. The CDR3 is 15 residues long. Germline V gene data show CDR1 as LNHDA and CDR2 as SQIVND (reference sequence). CDR3 DNA sequence: TGTGCCAGTACAGGATGGGCCACCTCGAGCACTGAAGCTTTCTTT. Its protein product is CASTGWATSSTEAFF.

The rearrangement uses TRBV27 and TRBJ1-1, with D possibly TRBD1 on 5 matching bases. Trimming removed 6 bases at V and 7 bases at J, with 9 bases between. This CDR3 has 11 residues. Germline loops: CDR1 MNHEY, CDR2 SMNVEV (reference sequence). The CDR3 DNA reads as TGTGCCAGCAGGCGAGGGGATGAAGCTTTCTTT. Protein sequence: CASRRGDEAFF.

The V and J genes are TRBV18 and TRBJ1-1, with unresolved D. This CDR3 is 16 amino acids long. CDR1 and CDR2 from the germline V gene are KGHSH and LQKENI. Trimming removed 5 bases from V and 0 bases from J, with 16 bases in between. The CDR3 DNA sequence: TGTGCCAGCTCAACCGTTGGCGGATTTATGAACACTGAAGCTTTCTTT. As protein: CASSTVGGFMNTEAFF. Full variable domain (missing parts from reference TRBV18 and TRBJ1-1): NAGVMQNPRHLVRRRGQEARLRCSPMKGHSHVYWYRQLPEEGLKFMVYLQKENIIDESGMPKERFSAEFPKEGPSILRIQQVVRGDSAAYFCASSTVGGFMNTEAFFGQGTRLTVV.

The V call is TRBV7-9, the J call TRBJ2-3; D is unresolved. Germline CDR1 reads SEHNR; CDR2 reads FQNEAQ (reference sequence). There are 13 residues in the CDR3. The V end was cut by 7 bases, the J end by 5 bases, with 13 bases between. The DNA of the CDR3 is TGTGCCAGCACCATGCAACAGAGAGATACGCAGTATTTT. Translating it yields CASTMQQRDTQYF.

V is TRBV28 and J is TRBJ1-2; TRBD1 matches at 9 bases. The V and J ends lost 5 bases and 7 bases, in that order; junction bases with no gene match: 5. CDR3 length equals 13 residues. Germline CDR1 reads MDHEN; CDR2 reads SYDVKM. DNA of the CDR3: TGTGCCAGCAGTCCACAGGGGGCCGGTGGCTACACCTTC. It specifies CASSPQGAGGYTF.

Only one count was recorded for this clone. The chain carries TRBV19 and TRBJ1-2, with a weak D call TRBD1 (6 bases). The CDR3 is 13 amino acids. The V and J ends lost 5 bases and 5 bases respectively, with 12 bases between them. Germline-derived CDR1 and CDR2 are LNHDA and SQIVND (reference sequence). CDR3 nucleotides: TGTGCCAGTAGTCCTGGGACACAGTATGGCTACACCTTC. It yields the protein CASSPGTQYGYTF.

The gene calls are TRBV3-1 (or the pseudogene TRBV3-2) and TRBJ2-3, with 8 nucleotides matching TRBD1. Per germline, CDR1 LGHDT and CDR2 YNNKEL (reference sequence). The V and J ends lost 2 bases and 6 bases, in that order; junction bases with no gene match: 10. The CDR3 loop spans 16 amino acids. CDR3 protein: CASSQPRTGRADTQYF. In DNA, the CDR3 is TGTGCCAGCAGCCAACCTCGGACAGGGAGAGCGGATACGCAGTATTTT.

V and J are TRBV30 and TRBJ2-2; perhaps D is TRBD1 or TRBD2 (5 bases each). Germline CDR1 is GTSNPN and CDR2 is SVGIG (reference sequence). Trimming shortened V by 4 bases and J by 6 bases, and 12 bases separated the two germline ends. The CDR3 sequence is 13 residues long. CDR3 bases: TGTGCCTGGAATAGCCTGGGGGCCGGGGAGCTGTTTTTT. This gives the protein CAWNSLGAGELFF.

Only one count was recorded for this clone. The V gene is TRBV5-4, the J gene TRBJ2-5, with 8 bases aligning to TRBD2. Per the germline V gene, CDR1 is SGHNT and CDR2 is YYREEE (reference sequence). The CDR3 is 14 amino acids. V was clipped by 0 bases and J by 5 bases; unmatched bases: 3. The CDR3 nucleotides are TGTGCCAGCAGCTTGGACGGGGGGGGCGAGACCCAGTACTTC. It codes for CASSLDGGGETQYF.

The chain carries TRBV9 and TRBJ2-7; D is perhaps TRBD2 (6 bases). The CDR3 has 15 amino acids. V dropped 4 bases and J dropped 2 bases, with 16 bases sitting between them. Germline CDR1 is SGDLS and CDR2 is YYNGEE. CDR3 sequence (DNA): TGTGCCAGCAGCCCGTCTAGCGCAACGACCTACGAGCAGTACTTC. The encoded protein is CASSPSSATTYEQYF. Complete variable domain (other parts from reference TRBV9 and TRBJ2-7): DSGVTQTPKHLITATGQRVTLRCSPRSGDLSVYWYQQSLDQGLQFLIQYYNGEERAKGNILERFSAQQFPDLHSELNLSSLELGDSALYFCASSPSSATTYEQYFGPGTRLTVT.